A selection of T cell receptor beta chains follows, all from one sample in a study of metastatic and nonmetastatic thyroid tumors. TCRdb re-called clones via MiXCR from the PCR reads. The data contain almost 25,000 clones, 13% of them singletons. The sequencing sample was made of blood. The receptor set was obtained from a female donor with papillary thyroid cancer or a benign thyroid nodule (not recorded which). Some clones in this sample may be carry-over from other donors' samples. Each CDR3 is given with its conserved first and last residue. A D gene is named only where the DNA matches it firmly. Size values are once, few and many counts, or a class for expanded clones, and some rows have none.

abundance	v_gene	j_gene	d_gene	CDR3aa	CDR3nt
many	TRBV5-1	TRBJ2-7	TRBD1	CASSPRTGVIYEQYF	TGCGCCAGCAGCCCCAGGACAGGGGTCATCTACGAGCAGTACTTC
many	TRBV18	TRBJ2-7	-	CASSPSQGGFGYEQYF	TGTGCCAGCTCACCATCGCAGGGGGGGTTCGGCTACGAGCAGTACTTC
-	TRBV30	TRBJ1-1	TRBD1	CAWRIQGRTEAFF	TGTGCCTGGAGGATACAGGGGAGGACTGAAGCTTTCTTT
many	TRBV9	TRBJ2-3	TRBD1	CASSPWDRSTDTQYF	TGTGCCAGCAGCCCCTGGGACAGAAGCACAGATACGCAGTATTTT
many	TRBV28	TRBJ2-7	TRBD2	CASSPFRAGGRWEQYF	TGTGCCAGCAGTCCTTTTAGGGCGGGAGGGAGATGGGAGCAGTACTTC
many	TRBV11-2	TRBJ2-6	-	CASSFQGLGANVLTF	TGTGCCAGCAGCTTCCAGGGGCTAGGGGCCAACGTCCTGACTTTC
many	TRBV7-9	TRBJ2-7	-	CASSLGSVGEQYF	TGTGCCAGCAGCTTAGGGTCAGTAGGAGAGCAGTACTTC
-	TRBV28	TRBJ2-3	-	CAISLVQLRSPTDTQYF	TGTGCCATCAGTCTAGTCCAGCTTCGATCCCCCACAGATACGCAGTATTTT
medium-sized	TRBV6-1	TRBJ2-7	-	CASSPWRDTYEQYF	TGTGCCAGCAGTCCCTGGCGGGACACCTACGAGCAGTACTTC
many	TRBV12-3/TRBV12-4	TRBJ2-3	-	CASSLAGGLADTQYF	TGTGCCAGCAGTTTAGCCGGGGGGCTGGCAGATACGCAGTATTTT
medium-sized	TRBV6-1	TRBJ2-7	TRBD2	CASRAGGGSSYEQYF	TGTGCCAGCAGGGCCGGCGGCGGGAGCTCCTACGAGCAGTACTTC
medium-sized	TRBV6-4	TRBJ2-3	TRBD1	CASSDGTGGTDTQYF	TGTGCCAGCAGTGACGGGACAGGGGGCACAGATACGCAGTATTTT
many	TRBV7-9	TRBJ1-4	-	CASSLDLTEEKLFF	TGTGCCAGCAGCTTAGATTTGACAGAAGAAAAACTGTTTTTT
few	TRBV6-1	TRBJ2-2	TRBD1	CASKQGDGGGELFF	TGTGCCAGCAAACAGGGGGATGGAGGCGGGGAGCTGTTTTTT
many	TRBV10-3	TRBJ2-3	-	CAISDTLTGTDTQYF	TGTGCCATCAGTGATACCCTCACAGGCACAGATACGCAGTATTTT
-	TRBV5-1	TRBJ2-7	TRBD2	CASRAGQGPYEQYF	TGCGCCAGCAGAGCGGGGCAGGGTCCCTACGAGCAGTACTTC
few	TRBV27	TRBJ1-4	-	CASSRIEGGSNEKLLF	TGTGCCAGCAGCCGGATCGAAGGGGGAAGTAATGAAAAACTGCTTTTT
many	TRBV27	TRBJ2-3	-	CASSLRSGGRFTDTQYF	TGTGCCAGCAGTTTGCGGTCCGGGGGCCGATTCACAGATACGCAGTATTTT
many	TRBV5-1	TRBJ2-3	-	CATQRESGPRDAQYF	TGCGCCACCCAGCGAGAATCCGGCCCTCGGGATGCGCAGTATTTT
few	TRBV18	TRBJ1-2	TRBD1	CASSLQGSDGYTF	TGTGCCAGCTCACTACAGGGGTCGGACGGCTACACCTTC
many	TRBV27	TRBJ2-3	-	CASSLRGGDTQYF	TGTGCCAGCAGTTTAAGGGGTGGAGATACGCAGTATTTT